Listed here are 17 T cell receptor beta chains from one sample, sequenced in a study of CD8+CD57+ T cells in acquired aplastic anemia (dated by TCRdb to between 2017 and 2018). Flow cytometry had shown CD8+CD57+ cell expansion in the patients selected for sequencing. Sequencing was carried out with an Illumina HiSeq 2000. Profiling of TCR beta VDJ combinations and CDR3 sequences used genomic DNA as the template. In-frame beta chains were kept once TCRdb had trimmed the public reads at Q25 with fastp and called clones with MiXCR. Merged by CDR3 protein, the rows form single entries marked with the most common genes and DNA. Present in this sample are 180,000 or so distinct CDR3 sequences, 63% of which were seen just once. Approximately 42% of the sample is held by the ten biggest clonotypes. Specimen: sorted CD4+, CD8+, or CD8+CD57+ T cells (not recorded which) from PBMCs. The receptor set was obtained from a human donor with aplastic anemia.

This clonotype was detected only a few times. The J gene is TRBJ1-5, the V gene TRBV6-1; 9 bases match TRBD1. Germline CDR1 and CDR2: MNHNS and SASEGT. The CDR3 is made up of 15 amino acids. Losses at the gene ends were 5 bases for V and 6 bases for J; bases not matched to a gene: 8. CDR3 in DNA: TGTGCCAGCAGTTCCGGGACAGGGTCGACTCAGCCCCAGCATTTT. It yields the protein CASSSGTGSTQPQHF.

This clonotype was seen a handful of times. The chain has TRBV7-9 and TRBJ2-7, with D hard to call. Germline-derived CDR1 and CDR2 are SEHNR and FQNEAQ (reference sequence). V dropped 5 bases and J dropped 5 bases, with 7 bases sitting between them. This CDR3 is 11 amino acids long. DNA for the CDR3: TGTGCCAGCAGCAAATCCCACGAGCAGTACTTC. Encoded protein: CASSKSHEQYF.

In DNA form, the CDR3 reads TGTGCCACCAGTGATTTGGCTAGCGCGTACAATGAGCAGTTCTTC. Encoded protein: CATSDLASAYNEQFF. This chain uses TRBV24-1 with TRBJ2-1, with D maybe TRBD2 (6 bases). The CDR3 contains 15 residues. Trimming pared 0 bases from V and 4 bases from J, leaving 9 bases between. In germline, CDR1 is KGHDR, CDR2 SFDVKD.

This clonotype was observed at least ten times. The chain is built from TRBV25-1 and TRBJ2-7; TRBD1 is a possible D gene (6 bases). Germline CDR1 and CDR2: MGHDK and SYGVNS. The CDR3 loop spans 14 amino acids. Deletions cut 8 bases from V and 2 bases from J, with 16 bases between. The CDR3 DNA reads TGTGCCAGCCGCCCTAGGGACAAGACCTACGAGCAGTACTTC. Amino acid sequence: CASRPRDKTYEQYF.

V usage is TRBV7-9 and J usage is TRBJ1-5; 8 nucleotides line up with TRBD1. CDR3 length: 17 amino acids. CDR1 is SEHNR and CDR2 is FQNEAQ in the germline V gene (reference sequence). V shed 5 bases, J shed 4 bases, and the junction held 13 bases outside the gene matches. The chain's CDR3 is CASSPQGAVVFNQPQHF. The CDR3 nucleotides are TGTGCCAGCAGCCCCCAGGGGGCAGTAGTTTTTAATCAGCCCCAGCATTTT.

This chain uses TRBV12-3 or TRBV12-4 with TRBJ2-3; 9 bases map to TRBD2. This CDR3 region has 14 residues. Trimming at V came to 0 bases and at J to 10 bases, leaving 5 bases not matched to a gene. CDR3 DNA: TGTGCCAGCAGTTTAGCTAGCGGGGGCCTTCCGCAGTATTTT. The encoded protein is CASSLASGGLPQYF.

This clonotype appeared a single time. The CDR3 sequence: CASRLGLAGAYTGELFF. CDR3 nucleotides: TGTGCCAGCAGACTAGGACTAGCGGGAGCGTACACCGGGGAGCTGTTTTTT. The chain uses TRBV25-1 and TRBJ2-2; 13 nucleotides agree with TRBD2. The CDR3 totals 17 residues. Trimming removed 6 bases from V and 3 bases from J; junction bases left unmatched: 7. The germline gives CDR1 MGHDK, CDR2 SYGVNS.

There are a few counts of this clonotype. The V call is TRBV7-9, the J call TRBJ1-6; 8 bases fit TRBD1. CDR3 size: 16 residues. V was clipped by 6 bases and J by 11 bases; unmatched bases: 15. CDR1 SEHNR and CDR2 FQNEAQ come from the germline V gene (reference sequence). As DNA, the CDR3 is TGTGCCAGCAGTCCTTACCGACAGGGGAGGTTGGCACCCCTCCACTTT. Encoded protein: CASSPYRQGRLAPLHF.

The chain joins TRBV24-1 to TRBJ1-1; unclear D gene. This CDR3 contains 14 residues. Trimming took 9 bases from V and 4 from J, leaving 17 bases between them. Germline lookup yields CDR1 KGHDR and CDR2 SFDVKD. For the CDR3, the DNA is TGTGCCACCGCGTCCCGGGCTGGGTCCACTGAAGCTTTCTTT. Amino acid sequence: CATASRAGSTEAFF.

This chain joins TRBV7-6 and TRBJ1-6; possible D gene TRBD1, 6 bases. Trimming left V 5 bases short and J 7 bases short, with 15 bases between. There are 15 residues in the CDR3. CDR1 and CDR2 from the germline V gene are SGHVS and FNYEAQ. The CDR3 bases are TGTGCCAGCAGCCCACAGGGACTGTTCAATTCACCCCTCCACTTT. Its translation: CASSPQGLFNSPLHF.

The chain recombines TRBV10-3 with TRBJ1-2, with D possibly TRBD1 on 6 matching bases. The V gene's germline CDR1 is ENHRY and CDR2 SYGVKD. V lost 2 bases and J lost 7, with 11 bases in between. The CDR3 sequence is 13 residues long. CDR3 amino acids: CAISEEDSSGYTF. The CDR3 nucleotides read TGTGCCATCAGTGAGGAGGACAGTAGTGGCTACACCTTC.

This chain links TRBV20-1 with TRBJ2-7; 15 bases are a match to TRBD2. The CDR3 length is 19 residues. Germline lookup yields CDR1 DFQATT and CDR2 SNEGSKA (reference sequence). J was trimmed by 0 bases and V by 3 bases; bases with no gene match: 12. This CDR3 is CSASDLGGLAGGRSYEQYF. CDR3 coding DNA: TGCAGTGCTAGTGACTTGGGGGGACTAGCGGGGGGACGCTCCTACGAGCAGTACTTC.

This chain joins TRBV7-9 and TRBJ2-2; 7 bases fit TRBD1. In germline, CDR1 is SEHNR, CDR2 FQNEAQ (reference sequence). The CDR3 covers 15 residues. J lost 4 bases, V lost 2 bases, and 4 bases had no gene match. The CDR3 spells CASSLTAGGTGELFF. CDR3 DNA sequence: TGTGCCAGCAGCTTAACGGCAGGGGGCACCGGGGAGCTGTTTTTT.

This clonotype has a count of ten or more. This rearrangement joins TRBV7-9 to TRBJ2-7; 8 nucleotides line up with TRBD1. J gave up 3 bases and V 4 bases, and 5 bases lay outside the gene matches. The CDR3 sequence is 14 residues long. Looked up from germline, CDR1 is SEHNR and CDR2 is FQNEAQ (reference sequence). CDR3 residues: CASSWTGLDYEQYF. The CDR3 DNA follows: TGTGCCAGCAGCTGGACAGGGTTGGACTACGAGCAGTACTTC.

On this clonotype itself: One end of the junction is discordant with germline, which a read error may explain. This rearrangement joins TRBV6-5 to TRBJ2-3, with TRBD1 identical over 7 bases. The CDR3 loop spans 17 amino acids. Per germline, CDR1 MNHEY and CDR2 SVGAGI. The CDR3 region is CASSYSITGQGVDAQYF. CDR3 DNA: TGTGCTAGCAGTTACTCGATAACCGGCCAGGGGGTGGATGCGCAGTATTTT.

The chain combines TRBV2 with TRBJ1-1, with 9 bases identical to TRBD1. Germline V gives CDR1 SNHLY, CDR2 FYNNEI. The V segment lost 10 bases and the J segment 1 base; nucleotides outside the gene matches: 4. There are 13 residues in the CDR3. In nucleotides, the CDR3 is TGTGCCATTACGGGACAGGGGAACACTGAAGCTTTCTTT. Its protein product is CAITGQGNTEAFF.

The sample holds many counts of this clonotype. The chain combines TRBV19 with TRBJ1-1, with D tentatively TRBD1 (5 bases). The V gene's germline CDR1 is LNHDA and CDR2 SQIVND (reference sequence). With 6 bases removed from V and 5 bases from J, the gap between germline ends came to 13 bases. The CDR3 totals 13 residues. Here the CDR3 reads CASSWGGRTEAFF. For the CDR3, the DNA is TGTGCCAGTAGCTGGGGCGGAAGAACTGAAGCTTTCTTT.